Shown below are 31 T cell receptor beta chains from a single sample sequenced in a study of T cell changes during pregnancy in multiple sclerosis. The assay was immunoSEQ multiplex PCR, and TCRdb's table has in-frame clones only and misses some. Among about 30,000 clones, approximately 90% were seen once, and the ten largest hold 3.5% to 4.5%. The sequenced sample was peripheral blood, obtained in the second trimester of pregnancy. The receptors were gathered from a female donor in good health, enrolled as a control in a pregnancy study.

The chain recombines TRBV12-2 with TRBJ2-1; whether TRBD2, the table's D call, matches the DNA was not checked. TRBV12-2 is a pseudogene. CDR3 length: 16 amino acids. The CDR3 here is CASRPVGAGGRNEQFF. The CDR3 DNA reads TGTGCAAGTCGCCCCGTGGGAGCGGGGGGCCGCAATGAGCAGTTCTTC.

J is TRBJ2-3 and V is TRBV5-6; TRBD2 might be the D (5 bases). Trimming shortened V by 0 bases and J by 2 bases, and 13 bases separated the two germline ends. The V gene's germline CDR1 is SGHDT and CDR2 YYEEEE. This CDR3 contains 16 residues. CDR3 region: CASSLGGGYPTDTQYF. The CDR3 nucleotides read TGTGCCAGCAGCTTGGGTGGCGGGTATCCCACAGATACGCAGTATTTT.

The sample holds one count of this clone. The chain is built from TRBV18 and TRBJ1-1; D perhaps matches TRBD1 (5 bases). Per the germline V gene, CDR1 is KGHSH and CDR2 is LQKENI. Trimming left V 4 bases short and J 3 bases short, with 12 bases between. This CDR3 has 14 residues. CDR3 sequence: CASSLNDRDTEAFF. The CDR3 region has the DNA TGTGCCAGCTCACTTAATGACAGAGACACTGAAGCTTTCTTT.

CDR3 sequence reads: CATSIQASGGPLTDTQYF. The CDR3 region has the DNA TGTGCCACCAGCATTCAAGCTAGCGGGGGGCCCTTAACAGATACGCAGTATTTT. V and J are TRBV15 and TRBJ2-3; the match to TRBD2 covers 11 bases. V shed 4 bases, J shed 3 bases, and the junction held 12 bases outside the gene matches. Germline CDR1 LNHNV, CDR2 YYDKDF (reference sequence). The CDR3 is 18 amino acids.

The V and J genes are TRBV4-2 and TRBJ2-5, with 9 bases fitting TRBD1. Germline V lookup: CDR1 LGHNA, CDR2 YNFKEQ. The J segment lost 5 bases and the V segment lost 1 base, leaving 11 bases of the junction unmatched. CDR3 size: 17 residues. The DNA of the CDR3 is TGTGCCAGCAGCCAAGGGGCAGGACAGGGGTTCGGGGAGACCCAGTACTTC. Its protein is CASSQGAGQGFGETQYF.

J is TRBJ2-7 and V is TRBV5-6, with D possibly TRBD1 on 6 matching bases. CDR1 and CDR2 (germline): SGHDT, YYEEEE. V lost 4 bases and J 3 bases, leaving 17 bases between the germline ends. CDR3 length: 15 amino acids. Written as DNA, the CDR3 is TGTGCCAGCAGCCGAATAACACAGGGATTCTACGAGCAGTACTTC. As protein: CASSRITQGFYEQYF.

The V gene is TRBV7-9, the J gene TRBJ1-1; D is unclear. Germline values: CDR1 SEHNR, CDR2 FQNEAQ (reference sequence). Trimming removed 5 bases from V and 3 bases from J, with 4 bases in between. This CDR3 has 11 residues. Here the CDR3 reads CASSPDTEAFF. The CDR3 DNA sequence: TGTGCCAGCAGCCCAGACACTGAAGCTTTCTTT.

This sequence joins TRBV6-7 and TRBJ2-5; 7 nucleotides line up with TRBD1. TRBV6-7 is labeled an ORF, and its function is uncertain. The J segment lost 3 bases and the V segment lost 2 bases, leaving 3 bases of the junction unmatched. CDR3 length: 14 amino acids. The CDR3 reads CASSYTDREETQYF. CDR3 coding DNA: TGTGCCAGCAGTTACACCGACAGGGAAGAGACCCAGTACTTC.

V is TRBV30 and J is TRBJ1-3, with no clear D. CDR1 and CDR2 (germline): GTSNPN, SVGIG (reference sequence). The CDR3 sequence is 12 residues long. V lost 2 bases and J lost 8, with 10 bases in between. In DNA form, the CDR3 reads TGTGCCTGGAGTCCCCTTTCTGACACCATATATTTT. The encoded protein is CAWSPLSDTIYF.

The chain recombines TRBV18 with TRBJ2-7, with TRBD2 matching 7 bases. Trimming at V came to 1 base and at J to 4 bases, leaving 7 bases not matched to a gene. Germline values: CDR1 KGHSH, CDR2 LQKENI. The CDR3 totals 15 residues. This chain's CDR3 is CASSPRGGDPYEQYF. The CDR3 DNA sequence: TGTGCCAGCTCACCACGGGGAGGGGACCCATACGAGCAGTACTTC.

The V call is TRBV5-1, the J call TRBJ2-3; 16 bases match TRBD2. V was clipped by 2 bases and J by 4 bases; unmatched bases: 13. Germline V gene sequence: CDR1 SGHRS, CDR2 YFSETQ. The CDR3 is 20 residues long. CDR3 DNA: TGCGCCAGCAGCTTCGCCGGGACTAGCGGGGGGGCGGGGGCCCCAGATACGCAGTATTTT. Protein product: CASSFAGTSGGAGAPDTQYF.

The chain recombines TRBV7-6 with TRBJ2-2, with 10 nucleotides matching TRBD1. CDR1 and CDR2 (germline): SGHVS, FNYEAQ. Trimming at V came to 5 bases and at J to 4 bases, leaving 10 bases not matched to a gene. CDR3 size: 17 residues. The CDR3 nucleotides read TGTGCCAGCAGCCTAGGAGAGGGACAGGGGACCACCGGGGAGCTGTTTTTT. Protein product: CASSLGEGQGTTGELFF.

V is TRBV28 and J is TRBJ2-1; 10 bases match TRBD2. This CDR3 is 14 amino acids long. V trimming: 11 bases; J trimming: 7 bases; junction bases outside the gene matches: 11. Germline V gene data show CDR1 as MDHEN and CDR2 as SYDVKM. CDR3 in DNA: TGTGCCGGTTCAGCGGGAGGGCCGGGAAATGAGCAGTTCTTC. Protein product: CAGSAGGPGNEQFF.

The rearrangement links TRBV7-4 to TRBJ1-5, with 10 bases that match TRBD1. CDR1 and CDR2 (germline): SGHVT, SQSDAQ. V lost 5 bases, J lost 0 bases, and 13 bases stayed unmatched. CDR3 length equals 19 residues. The CDR3 region is CASSQRDRGWGSSNQPQHF. The CDR3 DNA follows: TGTGCCAGCAGCCAAAGGGACAGGGGATGGGGTTCTAGCAATCAGCCCCAGCATTTT. The full variable domain, rest sourced from reference TRBV7-4 and TRBJ1-5, is GAGVSQSPRYKVAKRGRDVALRCDSISGHVTLYWYRQTLGQGSEVLTYSQSDAQRDKSGRPSGRFSAERPERSVSTLKIQRTEQGDSAVYLCASSQRDRGWGSSNQPQHFGDGTRLSIL.

The chain has TRBV27 and TRBJ1-1; D remains unclear. CDR1 is MNHEY and CDR2 is SMNVEV in the germline V gene (reference sequence). There are 11 residues in the CDR3. Trimming removed 4 bases at V and 5 bases at J, with 5 bases between. The CDR3 is CASSSRTEAFF. CDR3 nucleotides: TGTGCCAGCAGTTCCCGTACTGAAGCTTTCTTT.

The chain links TRBV7-3 to TRBJ1-6, with TRBD1 matching 9 bases. The CDR3 consists of 15 residues. The J segment lost 13 bases and the V segment lost 1 base, leaving 8 bases of the junction unmatched. Germline CDR1 SGHTA, CDR2 FQGTGA. The CDR3 sequence is CASSLRGQGVFPLHF. The CDR3 DNA follows: TGTGCCAGCAGCTTAAGGGGACAGGGAGTCTTTCCCCTCCACTTT.

V and J are TRBV29-1 and TRBJ2-2; 9 bases line up with TRBD1. V lost 7 bases and J lost 2; bases outside the gene matches: 8. The CDR3 is made up of 15 amino acids. Germline assignment: CDR1 SQVTM and CDR2 ANQGSEA. The CDR3 is CSGTGGPLNTGELFF. CDR3 nucleotide sequence: TGCAGCGGTACAGGGGGCCCACTTAACACCGGGGAGCTGTTTTTT.

The chain carries TRBV6-4 and TRBJ2-2; TRBD2 might be the D (5 bases). V lost 5 bases to trimming and J lost 3 bases, with 10 bases between them. This CDR3 has 14 amino acids. The V gene's germline CDR1 is MRHNA and CDR2 SNTAGT. The CDR3 DNA sequence: TGTGCCAGCAGTCCGGGATCAGACACCGGGGAGCTGTTTTTT. Translated: CASSPGSDTGELFF.

The V call is TRBV19, the J call TRBJ1-4; possibly TRBD1 for D (5 bases). Looked up from germline, CDR1 is LNHDA and CDR2 is SQIVND (reference sequence). The CDR3 loop spans 13 amino acids. Trimming removed 5 bases from V and 5 bases from J, with 9 bases in between. For the CDR3, the DNA is TGTGCCAGTAGTCGGGGGGGAAATGAAAAACTGTTTTTT. This sequence encodes CASSRGGNEKLFF.

This chain links TRBV7-6 with TRBJ2-1, with D tentatively TRBD2 (5 bases). Trimming took 3 bases from V and 2 from J, leaving 5 bases between them. CDR3 length: 13 residues. CDR1 and CDR2 from the germline V gene are SGHVS and FNYEAQ. CDR3 nucleotide sequence: TGTGCCAGCAGCTTCGGGGCCTACAATGAGCAGTTCTTC. Amino acid sequence: CASSFGAYNEQFF. Based on the CDR3 plus reference TRBV7-6 and TRBJ2-1, the full variable domain is GAGVSQSPRYKVTKRGQDVALRCDPISGHVSLYWYRQALGQGPEFLTYFNYEAQQDKSGLPNDRFSAERPEGSISTLTIQRTEQRDSAMYRCASSFGAYNEQFFGPGTRLTVL.

This clone has just a few counts. The V gene is TRBV28, the J gene TRBJ2-7; the match to TRBD2 covers 8 bases. Trimming at V came to 6 bases and at J to 7 bases, leaving 8 bases not matched to a gene. The CDR3 extends over 13 amino acids. Germline CDR1 reads MDHEN; CDR2 reads SYDVKM. In nucleotides, the CDR3 is TGTGCCAGCAGGACGGGAGGGAGGGCTGAGCAGTACTTC. It codes for CASRTGGRAEQYF.

The V gene is TRBV13, the J gene TRBJ2-1; D might be TRBD2 (5 bases). Germline CDR1 is PRHDT and CDR2 is FYEKMQ (reference sequence). The CDR3 covers 16 residues. The V end was cut by 0 bases, the J end by 9 bases, with 18 bases between. The CDR3 sequence is CASSLGSDPARFEQFF. The DNA for the CDR3 is TGTGCCAGCAGCTTAGGTAGCGACCCGGCTAGGTTTGAGCAGTTCTTC.

This clone turned up a few times. The chain has TRBV30 and TRBJ1-5, with D possibly matching TRBD1 (6 bases). Per germline, CDR1 GTSNPN and CDR2 SVGIG (reference sequence). The length of the CDR3 is 13 residues. Trimming took 3 bases from V and 6 from J, leaving 12 bases between them. This CDR3 is CAWSRDIGQPQHF. The CDR3 DNA follows: TGTGCCTGGAGCAGGGACATAGGTCAGCCCCAGCATTTT.

The chain is built from TRBV30 and TRBJ1-2; TRBD1 aligns across 7 bases. Germline V gene data show CDR1 as GTSNPN and CDR2 as SVGIG (reference sequence). V lost 2 bases and J lost 8; bases outside the gene matches: 17. CDR3 length: 16 amino acids. As DNA, the CDR3 is TGTGCCTGGAGTCTACCAGACAGGGACGGGCGTGGCGGCTACACCTTC. Translating it yields CAWSLPDRDGRGGYTF.

V and J are TRBV28 and TRBJ2-7; TRBD2 aligns across 9 bases. The germline CDR1 and CDR2 sequences are MDHEN and SYDVKM. The V and J ends lost 5 bases and 5 bases, in that order; junction bases with no gene match: 4. This CDR3 contains 13 residues. The CDR3 loop is CASSILAGNEQYF. DNA of the CDR3: TGTGCCAGCAGTATTCTAGCGGGAAACGAGCAGTACTTC.

The genes are TRBV9 and TRBJ2-3; TRBD1 matches 7 bases. Trimming took 3 bases from V and 1 from J; bases not matched to a gene: 5. The germline gives CDR1 SGDLS, CDR2 YYNGEE. The CDR3 has 15 amino acids. CDR3 sequence: CASSAGTEGTDTQYF. CDR3 nucleotides: TGTGCCAGCAGCGCCGGGACAGAGGGCACAGATACGCAGTATTTT.

This clone showed up just once. V usage is TRBV2 and J usage is TRBJ2-7; D gene uncertain. The CDR3 runs to 11 residues. Trimming left V 2 bases short and J 13 bases short, with 12 bases between. CDR1 is SNHLY, CDR2 FYNNEI, per germline. CDR3 nucleotide sequence: TGTGCCAGCAGTGAAAAACAACGGGTTTACTTC. Its protein product is CASSEKQRVYF. Together with reference TRBV2 and TRBJ2-7, the CDR3 gives the full variable domain: EPEVTQTPSHQVTQMGQEVILRCVPISNHLYFYWYRQILGQKVEFLVSFYNNEISEKSEIFDDQFSVERPDGSNFTLKIRSTKLEDSAMYFCASSEKQRVYFGPGTRLTVT.

The DNA of the CDR3 is TGTGCCAGCAGCCCAGGACAGGGAAGGCATGAAAAACTGTTTTTT. It is translated as CASSPGQGRHEKLFF. The rearrangement joins TRBV7-3 to TRBJ1-4; 8 bases match TRBD1. This CDR3 region has 15 residues. Germline V lookup: CDR1 SGHTA, CDR2 FQGTGA. J was trimmed by 6 bases and V by 5 bases; bases with no gene match: 8.

This rearrangement joins TRBV25-1 to TRBJ2-5; 8 nucleotides align to TRBD1. The J segment lost 2 bases and the V segment lost 8 bases, leaving 4 bases of the junction unmatched. Looked up from germline, CDR1 is MGHDK and CDR2 is SYGVNS. The length of the CDR3 is 13 residues. CDR3 sequence reads: CASGRQGQETQYF. The CDR3 DNA sequence: TGTGCCAGCGGCCGACAGGGGCAAGAGACCCAGTACTTC.

Regarding this clone: Distinct nucleotide sequences in the sample also encode this CDR3. The V and J genes are TRBV5-1 and TRBJ1-4; TRBD1 matches at 9 bases. This CDR3 has 14 amino acids. Trimming at V came to 3 bases and at J to 8 bases, leaving 5 bases not matched to a gene. CDR1 is SGHRS and CDR2 is YFSETQ in the germline V gene. Here the CDR3 reads CASSSGQGREKLFF. The CDR3 bases are TGCGCCAGCAGCTCAGGACAGGGGCGGGAAAAACTGTTTTTT.

V and J are TRBV7-3 and TRBJ2-1, with a tentative D call TRBD1 (6 bases). Germline V gene sequence: CDR1 SGHTA, CDR2 FQGTGA. CDR3 size: 15 residues. Trimming took off 5 bases at V and 7 bases at J, with 18 bases between the two ends. The CDR3 DNA sequence: TGTGCCAGCAGCCCTCGACAGGTGGGGGTTAATGAGCAGTTCTTC. Its protein is CASSPRQVGVNEQFF.